These 9 T cell receptor beta chains share one sample of origin, sequenced in a study of T-cell memory formation after mild COVID-19. TCRdb redid the calling of the 5' RACE reads with MiXCR, one entry per CDR3 protein. The sample consists of under 450,000 distinct CDR3 sequences, more than 20% of them appearing once. The specimen was PBMCs or a T cell subset sorted from them (not recorded which). These receptors were obtained from an adult woman who had mild COVID-19 (a few samples of this study predate the infection). Cell type and time point are not known.

This clonotype was seen more than once but under ten times. In nucleotides, the CDR3 is TGTGCCAGCAGCCCTCGAATGGACAGGGCGCGGTACGAGCAGTACTTC. This sequence encodes CASSPRMDRARYEQYF. The chain employs TRBV5-4 and TRBJ2-7; 8 positions match TRBD1. The ends lost 4 bases at V and 4 bases at J; junction bases unmatched: 13. Germline V gives CDR1 SGHNT, CDR2 YYREEE (reference sequence). The CDR3 is 16 residues long.

The V gene is TRBV29-1, the J gene TRBJ2-1, with TRBD2 matching 7 bases. V lost 1 base to trimming and J lost 1 base; unmatched junction nucleotides: 4. This CDR3 has 15 residues. Germline lookup yields CDR1 SQVTM and CDR2 ANQGSEA. This CDR3 reads CSVEGGGGSYNEQFF. CDR3 bases: TGCAGCGTTGAAGGAGGCGGGGGTTCCTACAATGAGCAGTTCTTC.

V is TRBV29-1 and J is TRBJ2-2; D is ambiguous. Trimming cost V 3 bases and J 9 bases, with 14 bases left between them. This CDR3 is 13 amino acids long. Germline CDR1 and CDR2: SQVTM and ANQGSEA. For the CDR3, the DNA is TGCAGCGTTGAGTCTAGATTGGACCGGGAGCTGTTTTTT. Translated: CSVESRLDRELFF.

CDR3 region: CASTRDRDHGYTF. The CDR3 DNA is TGTGCCAGCACCCGTGACAGGGATCATGGCTACACCTTC. J is TRBJ1-2 and V is TRBV27; 7 nucleotides align to TRBD1. The V gene end was trimmed by 7 bases and the J gene end by 6 bases; junction bases not matched to a gene: 8. Germline V gives CDR1 MNHEY, CDR2 SMNVEV (reference sequence). The length of the CDR3 is 13 residues.

This clonotype was detected only a few times. The V call is TRBV20-1, the J call TRBJ2-5; 7 bases fit TRBD1. The J segment lost 7 bases and the V segment lost 3 bases, leaving 5 bases of the junction unmatched. The CDR3 consists of 12 residues. The germline V gene encodes CDR1 DFQATT and CDR2 SNEGSKA (reference sequence). CDR3 residues: CSARTSGGTQYF. Here the CDR3 DNA reads TGCAGTGCTAGGACCTCAGGGGGGACCCAGTACTTC.

This rearrangement joins TRBV30 to TRBJ2-1, with 7 bases matching TRBD1. This CDR3 spans 15 amino acids. Germline CDR1 reads GTSNPN; CDR2 reads SVGIG (reference sequence). The V segment lost 3 bases and the J segment 9 bases; nucleotides outside the gene matches: 14. CDR3 sequence: CAWRKADRVEGEQFF. CDR3 in DNA: TGTGCCTGGAGAAAAGCCGACAGGGTTGAGGGTGAGCAGTTCTTC.

The chain combines TRBV9 with TRBJ2-7; D remains ambiguous. This CDR3 comprises 14 residues. CDR1 and CDR2 (germline): SGDLS, YYNGEE. V dropped 4 bases and J dropped 7 bases, with 18 bases sitting between them. CDR3 sequence: CASSPRADPDEQYF. CDR3 sequence (DNA): TGTGCCAGCAGCCCCCGGGCCGACCCGGATGAGCAGTACTTC.

The sample holds a few counts of this clonotype. The CDR3 bases are TGTGCCAGCAGCTTATGGCAGGGGCAAGGGAGTGAGCAGTTCTTC. It specifies CASSLWQGQGSEQFF. The V call is TRBV7-3, the J call TRBJ2-1; tentatively, D is TRBD1 (6 bases). CDR3 length: 15 amino acids. Trimming left V 2 bases short and J 9 bases short, with 17 bases between. Germline V lookup: CDR1 SGHTA, CDR2 FQGTGA.

There are a few counts of this clonotype. V and J are TRBV24-1 and TRBJ1-2; D gene uncertain. The germline gives CDR1 KGHDR, CDR2 SFDVKD. The CDR3 runs to 14 residues. V was cut by 5 bases and J by 3 bases, with 12 bases left in between. For the CDR3, the DNA is TGTGCCACCAGTGTCGAATGGGGTGACTATGGCTACACCTTC. Amino acid sequence: CATSVEWGDYGYTF.